This TCR beta chain was retrieved from a study of Ad26.COV2.S vaccination and SARS-CoV-2 variants. The method was immunoSEQ multiplex PCR; TCRdb's version includes in-frame clones alone and lacks a portion of them. Of 440,000 or so clones listed, around 91% were seen once; the top ten hold more than 3.5%. Treatment given: about 20 received Ad26.COV2.S at low or high dose, single or two shots; about 5 received placebo; per-sample allocation not given. Material that was analyzed had been drawn on day 63 after the first vaccine or placebo injection. This receptor was taken from a person between 18 and 59 years old who received the Ad26.COV2.S COVID-19 vaccine or a placebo. This specimen was peripheral blood, taken in a trial of Ad26.COV2.S vaccine versus placebo.

CDR3 bases: TGCGCCAGCAGCCAAGAATTGGGTAGCGGGAGGGCCGGTGAAGATACGCAGTATTTT. It codes for CASSQELGSGRAGEDTQYF. This chain uses TRBV4-1 with TRBJ2-3; 11 nucleotides agree with TRBD2. This CDR3 region has 19 residues. V shed 0 bases and J 5 bases; nucleotides not matched to a gene: 13. Germline V gene lookup returns CDR1 MGHRA and CDR2 YSYEKL.